These 22 T cell receptor beta chains share one sample of origin, sequenced in a study of cytomegalovirus exposure and HLA in healthy donors. 13 Jbeta primers and 60 Vbeta primers were used for the PCR. Produced via immunoSEQ multiplex PCR; TCRdb's table is partial and in-frame only. This sample yields 150,000 or so clones, of which 75% to 85% are seen a single time; under 8% belongs to the top ten. Sequencing input: PBMCs. The receptors here all came from a man aged 45 to 65 in good health and CMV-seropositive.

This sequence joins TRBV4-2 and TRBJ2-1; D not resolved. In germline, CDR1 is LGHNA, CDR2 YNFKEQ. The V end lost 4 bases, the J end lost 7 bases, and 8 bases lay between the germline ends. CDR3 length equals 12 residues. CDR3: CASSRNWNEQFF. The CDR3 nucleotides are TGTGCCAGCAGCCGCAACTGGAATGAGCAGTTCTTC.

There are a few counts of this clone. The chain carries TRBV7-9 and TRBJ1-4; TRBD1 agrees at 7 bases. V was pared by 3 bases and J by 4 bases, with 2 bases of the junction left unmatched. The CDR3 covers 14 residues. Germline CDR1 reads SEHNR; CDR2 reads FQNEAQ (reference sequence). This CDR3 is CASSLGDSNEKLFF. CDR3 nucleotides: TGTGCCAGCAGCTTGGGGGACAGTAATGAAAAACTGTTTTTT.

This clone was counted once. The chain couples TRBV19 to TRBJ1-4; the D gene is possibly TRBD1 (6 bases). Trimming cost V 5 bases and J 4 bases, with 11 bases left between them. The CDR3 runs to 14 residues. Germline V gene sequence: CDR1 LNHDA, CDR2 SQIVND (reference sequence). The chain's CDR3 is CASSSQGSNEKLFF. The CDR3 DNA sequence: TGTGCCAGTAGTTCCCAGGGGAGTAATGAAAAACTGTTTTTT.

The gene calls are TRBV30 and TRBJ1-2; D unresolved. The CDR3 is made up of 12 amino acids. V lost 6 bases, J lost 2 bases, and 10 bases lay in between. From germline, CDR1 is GTSNPN and CDR2 SVGIG (reference sequence). The CDR3 region has the DNA TGTGCCTGCCTTTACAGAAACTATGGCTACACCTTC. This sequence encodes CACLYRNYGYTF.

This chain connects TRBV11-2 to TRBJ2-1, with 10 nucleotides matching TRBD2. Germline lookup yields CDR1 SGHAT and CDR2 FQNNGV. The CDR3 is made up of 15 amino acids. The V segment lost 2 bases and the J segment 9 bases; nucleotides outside the gene matches: 7. CDR3 in amino acids: CASSLRSSGGSEQFF. CDR3 coding DNA: TGTGCCAGCAGCTTACGATCTAGCGGGGGTTCTGAGCAGTTCTTC.

The V call is TRBV7-8, the J call TRBJ2-7; 10 bases fit TRBD2. The CDR3 runs 17 residues. J lost 4 bases, V lost 5 bases, and 14 bases had no gene match. Germline lookup yields CDR1 SGHVS and CDR2 FQNEAQ. This CDR3 reads CASSRWTVSGGVYEQYF. The CDR3 nucleotides are TGTGCCAGCAGCAGATGGACAGTGAGCGGGGGGGTATACGAGCAGTACTTC.

This chain links TRBV30 with TRBJ1-2, with D possibly TRBD1 on 6 matching bases. In germline, CDR1 is GTSNPN, CDR2 SVGIG (reference sequence). Trimming pared 4 bases from V and 9 bases from J, leaving 18 bases between. The CDR3 is made up of 13 amino acids. The CDR3 loop reads CAWNIAGARSYTF. The CDR3 bases are TGTGCCTGGAATATCGCGGGGGCAAGGAGCTACACCTTC.

V gene TRBV10-3 combines with J gene TRBJ2-5; 11 bases fit TRBD2. With 5 bases clipped from V and 5 bases from J, the junction kept 16 bases outside the gene matches. CDR1 ENHRY and CDR2 SYGVKD come from the germline V gene. The CDR3 is 18 residues long. The CDR3 is CAISSTYSLAGGNETQYF. The CDR3 DNA reads as TGTGCCATCAGTTCAACCTATAGCCTAGCGGGGGGCAATGAGACCCAGTACTTC.

The chain links TRBV29-1 to TRBJ1-2; a possible D gene is TRBD1 (6 bases). This CDR3 comprises 13 residues. Germline assignment: CDR1 SQVTM and CDR2 ANQGSEA. The V end was cut by 4 bases, the J end by 4 bases, with 13 bases between. CDR3 residues: CSVASRGAYGYTF. In DNA form, the CDR3 reads TGCAGCGTTGCTTCACGGGGGGCCTATGGCTACACCTTC.

This chain connects TRBV11-2 to TRBJ1-6; TRBD1 is a possible D gene (6 bases). CDR1 is SGHAT and CDR2 is FQNNGV in the germline V gene. CDR3 length: 16 residues. Deletions cut 0 bases from V and 7 bases from J, with 13 bases between. CDR3 sequence (DNA): TGTGCCAGCAGCTTAGATTGGAACAGGGCCAATTCACCCCTCCACTTT. It is translated as CASSLDWNRANSPLHF.

The genes are TRBV9 and TRBJ1-4; the match to TRBD1 covers 8 bases. The CDR3 sequence is 13 residues long. Germline CDR1 is SGDLS and CDR2 is YYNGEE. J was trimmed by 10 bases and V by 3 bases; bases with no gene match: 5. CDR3 in amino acids: CASSGTGFGKLFF. CDR3 DNA sequence: TGTGCCAGCAGCGGGACAGGGTTTGGAAAACTGTTTTTT.

The CDR3, as DNA: TGCAGTGGGGGAGCCCAGAACATTCAGTACTTC. Translated: CSGGAQNIQYF. V gene TRBV20-1 combines with J gene TRBJ2-4; D is possibly TRBD2 (5 bases). Trimming stripped 7 bases from V and 7 bases from J, with 11 bases between. CDR3 length: 11 amino acids. Germline V gene sequence: CDR1 DFQATT, CDR2 SNEGSKA (reference sequence).

This clone was counted a single time. The chain employs TRBV7-7 and TRBJ2-7; 8 nucleotides agree with TRBD1. Germline values: CDR1 SSHAT, CDR2 FNYEAQ (reference sequence). This CDR3 is 15 amino acids long. J lost 0 bases, V lost 5 bases, and 6 bases had no gene match. The CDR3 DNA follows: TGTGCCAGCAGCCTAGGGACAGGCGCCTCCTACGAGCAGTACTTC. It specifies CASSLGTGASYEQYF.

The chain employs TRBV27 and TRBJ1-2; D perhaps matches TRBD1 (6 bases). The CDR3 contains 15 residues. The germline CDR1 and CDR2 sequences are MNHEY and SMNVEV (reference sequence). Trimming shortened V by 2 bases and J by 2 bases, and 12 bases separated the two germline ends. CDR3 residues: CASSLRPGVNYGYTF. CDR3 bases: TGTGCCAGCAGTTTACGTCCAGGGGTGAACTATGGCTACACCTTC.

This chain uses TRBV6-5 with TRBJ1-2; D is possibly TRBD1 (5 bases). The CDR3 runs to 13 residues. Trimming shortened V by 5 bases and J by 1 base, and 8 bases separated the two germline ends. Per the germline V gene, CDR1 is MNHEY and CDR2 is SVGAGI. In nucleotides, the CDR3 is TGTGCCAGCAGTACAGGAGATAACTATGGCTACACCTTC. Translating gives CASSTGDNYGYTF.

V usage is TRBV28 and J usage is TRBJ2-5; 11 bases agree with TRBD1. Germline values: CDR1 MDHEN, CDR2 SYDVKM. This CDR3 is 15 amino acids long. With 7 bases clipped from V and 4 bases from J, the junction kept 8 bases outside the gene matches. The CDR3 nucleotides read TGTGCCAGCAATATTCAGGGGACAGGGGGAGAGACCCAGTACTTC. Amino acid sequence: CASNIQGTGGETQYF.

The CDR3 DNA is TGTGCCAGCTCACCTTTACAGGGAGGGCAGCCCCAGCATTTT. Translation gives CASSPLQGGQPQHF. The chain carries TRBV18 and TRBJ1-5, with TRBD1 as a possible D gene (6 bases). The V end lost 3 bases, the J end lost 7 bases, and 13 bases lay between the germline ends. CDR1 is KGHSH, CDR2 LQKENI, per germline. This CDR3 has 14 residues.

The rearrangement links TRBV5-6 to TRBJ2-7; TRBD2 might be the D (6 bases). CDR1 and CDR2 from the germline V gene are SGHDT and YYEEEE. There are 12 residues in the CDR3. With 3 bases removed from V and 3 bases from J, the gap between germline ends came to 7 bases. CDR3: CASSSTSYEQYF. The CDR3 bases are TGTGCCAGCAGCTCGACTAGCTACGAGCAGTACTTC.

The chain links TRBV27 to TRBJ2-1; unclear D gene. Trimming pared 4 bases from V and 5 bases from J, leaving 6 bases between. This CDR3 is built from 12 residues. CDR1 MNHEY and CDR2 SMNVEV come from the germline V gene (reference sequence). The DNA for the CDR3 is TGTGCCAGCAGTTGGCAAAACAATGAGCAGTTCTTC. It encodes CASSWQNNEQFF.

The chain uses TRBV5-4 and TRBJ2-5, with 9 bases that match TRBD2. This CDR3 region has 16 residues. V lost 4 bases and J lost 5; bases outside the gene matches: 12. Germline V lookup: CDR1 SGHNT, CDR2 YYREEE (reference sequence). The CDR3 nucleotides are TGTGCCAGCAGCCCTCGACAGCGGGGGGCCCGGGAGACCCAGTACTTC. Amino acids: CASSPRQRGARETQYF. Using reference TRBV5-4 and TRBJ2-5 for the parts outside the CDR3, the full variable domain is ETGVTQSPTHLIKTRGQQVTLRCSSQSGHNTVSWYQQALGQGPQFIFQYYREEENGRGNFPPRFSGLQFPNYSSELNVNALELDDSALYLCASSPRQRGARETQYFGPGTRLLVL.

This chain joins TRBV5-1 and TRBJ2-3; D unresolved. The germline gives CDR1 SGHRS, CDR2 YFSETQ. Trimming pared 4 bases from V and 2 bases from J, leaving 11 bases between. This CDR3 contains 14 residues. This chain's CDR3 is CASSLTSYTDTQYF. For the CDR3, the DNA is TGCGCCAGCAGCCTCACCTCCTACACAGATACGCAGTATTTT.

This clone was seen a handful of times. CDR3 sequence (DNA): TGTGCCAGCAGCGCAAGACTAGCGGGAGCTTGGGAGACCCAGTACTTC. It yields the protein CASSARLAGAWETQYF. The V and J genes are TRBV7-8 and TRBJ2-5; 12 bases agree with TRBD2. This CDR3 is 16 amino acids long. The V gene's germline CDR1 is SGHVS and CDR2 FQNEAQ. Trimming removed 5 bases from V and 5 bases from J; junction bases left unmatched: 9.